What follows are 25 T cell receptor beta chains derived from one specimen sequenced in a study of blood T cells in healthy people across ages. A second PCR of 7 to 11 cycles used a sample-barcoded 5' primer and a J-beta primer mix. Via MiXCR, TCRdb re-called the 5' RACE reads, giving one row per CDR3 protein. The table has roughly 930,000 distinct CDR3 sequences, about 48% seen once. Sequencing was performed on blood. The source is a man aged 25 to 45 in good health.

CDR3 nucleotides: TGTGCCAGCAGTGGGACAGCAAATGGCTATGGCTACACCTTC. It codes for CASSGTANGYGYTF. The chain uses TRBV6-2 or TRBV6-3 and TRBJ1-2; 7 positions agree with TRBD1. Germline V gene sequence: CDR1 MNHEY, CDR2 SVGEGT. CDR3 length equals 14 residues. After removal of 5 bases from V and 4 bases from J, the junction contained 7 bases not matched to a gene.

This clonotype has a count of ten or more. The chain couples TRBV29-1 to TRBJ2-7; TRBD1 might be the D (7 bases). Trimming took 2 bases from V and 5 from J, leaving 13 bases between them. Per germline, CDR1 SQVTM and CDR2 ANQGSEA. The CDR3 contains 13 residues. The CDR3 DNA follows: TGCAGCGTTGAACAGGGGGGTTTCGACGAGCAGTACTTC. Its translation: CSVEQGGFDEQYF.

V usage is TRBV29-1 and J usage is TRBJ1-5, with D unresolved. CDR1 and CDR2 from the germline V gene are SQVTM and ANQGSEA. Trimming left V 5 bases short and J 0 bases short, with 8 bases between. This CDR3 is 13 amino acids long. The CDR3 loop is CSVWGDSNQPQHF. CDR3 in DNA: TGCAGCGTTTGGGGAGATAGCAATCAGCCCCAGCATTTT. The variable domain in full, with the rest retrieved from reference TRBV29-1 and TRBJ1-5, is SAVISQKPSRDICQRGTSLTIQCQVDSQVTMMFWYRQQPGQSLTLIATANQGSEATYESGFVIDKFPISRPNLTFSTLTVSNMSPEDSSIYLCSVWGDSNQPQHFGDGTRLSIL.

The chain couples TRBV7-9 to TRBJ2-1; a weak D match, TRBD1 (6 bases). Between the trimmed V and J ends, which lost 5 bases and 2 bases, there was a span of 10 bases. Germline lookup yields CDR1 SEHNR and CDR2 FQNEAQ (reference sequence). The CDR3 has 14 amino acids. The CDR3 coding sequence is TGTGCCAGCAGCCTCCGGGACACCTACAATGAGCAGTTCTTC. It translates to CASSLRDTYNEQFF.

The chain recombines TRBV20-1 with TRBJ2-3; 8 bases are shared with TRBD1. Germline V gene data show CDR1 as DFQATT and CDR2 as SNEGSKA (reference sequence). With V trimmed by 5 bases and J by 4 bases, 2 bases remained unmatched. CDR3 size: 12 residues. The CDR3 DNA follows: TGCAGTGCTCCAGGGGGCGCAGATACGCAGTATTTT. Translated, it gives CSAPGGADTQYF.

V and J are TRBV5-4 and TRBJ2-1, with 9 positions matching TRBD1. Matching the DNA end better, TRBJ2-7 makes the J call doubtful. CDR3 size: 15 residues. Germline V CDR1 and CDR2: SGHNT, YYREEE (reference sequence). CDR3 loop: CASSRQGEYYNEQYF. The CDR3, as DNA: TGTGCCAGCAGTAGACAGGGGGAGTACTACAATGAGCAGTACTTC.

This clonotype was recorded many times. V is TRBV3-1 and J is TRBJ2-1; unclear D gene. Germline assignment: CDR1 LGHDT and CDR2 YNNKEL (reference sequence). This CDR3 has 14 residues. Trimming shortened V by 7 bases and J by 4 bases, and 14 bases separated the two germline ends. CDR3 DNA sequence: TGTGCCAGCACCCCCGTCTATGGGTACAATGAGCAGTTCTTC. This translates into CASTPVYGYNEQFF.

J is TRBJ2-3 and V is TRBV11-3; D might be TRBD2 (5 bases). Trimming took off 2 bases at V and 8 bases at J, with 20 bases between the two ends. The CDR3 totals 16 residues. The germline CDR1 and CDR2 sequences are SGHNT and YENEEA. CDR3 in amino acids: CASSLRAGIMVRTQYF. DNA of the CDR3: TGTGCCAGCAGCTTACGAGCCGGGATTATGGTCCGTACGCAGTATTTT. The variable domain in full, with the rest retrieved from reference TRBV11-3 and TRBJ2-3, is EAGVVQSPRYKIIEKKQPVAFWCNPISGHNTLYWYLQNLGQGPELLIRYENEEAVDDSQLPKDRFSAERLKGVDSTLKIQPAELGDSAVYLCASSLRAGIMVRTQYFGPGTRLTVL.

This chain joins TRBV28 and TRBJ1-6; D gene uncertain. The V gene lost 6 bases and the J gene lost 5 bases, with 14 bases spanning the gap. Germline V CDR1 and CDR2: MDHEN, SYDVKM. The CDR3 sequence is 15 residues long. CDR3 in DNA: TGTGCCAGCAGCCCTATTTCCGGAAATAATTCACCCCTCCACTTT. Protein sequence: CASSPISGNNSPLHF.

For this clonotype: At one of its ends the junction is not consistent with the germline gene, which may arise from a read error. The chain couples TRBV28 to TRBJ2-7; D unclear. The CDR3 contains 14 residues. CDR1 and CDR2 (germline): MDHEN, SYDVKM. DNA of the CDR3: TGTGCCAGGAGTTTACCGGAATTTTCCTACGAGCAGTACTTC. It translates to CARSLPEFSYEQYF.

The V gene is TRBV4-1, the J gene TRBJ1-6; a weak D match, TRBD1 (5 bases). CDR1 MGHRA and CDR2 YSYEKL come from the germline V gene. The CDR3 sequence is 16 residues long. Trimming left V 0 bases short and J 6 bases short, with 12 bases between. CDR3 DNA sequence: TGCGCCAGCAGCCAAGAGACGACAGAACTTAATTCACCCCTCCACTTT. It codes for CASSQETTELNSPLHF.

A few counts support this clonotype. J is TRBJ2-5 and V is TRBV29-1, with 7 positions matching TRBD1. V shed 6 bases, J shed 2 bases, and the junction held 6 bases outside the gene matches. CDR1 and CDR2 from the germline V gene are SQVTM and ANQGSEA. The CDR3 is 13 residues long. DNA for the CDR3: TGCAGCGTCCAGGGACAGCCACAAGAGACCCAGTACTTC. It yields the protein CSVQGQPQETQYF. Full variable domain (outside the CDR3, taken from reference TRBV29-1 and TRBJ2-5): SAVISQKPSRDICQRGTSLTIQCQVDSQVTMMFWYRQQPGQSLTLIATANQGSEATYESGFVIDKFPISRPNLTFSTLTVSNMSPEDSSIYLCSVQGQPQETQYFGPGTRLLVL.

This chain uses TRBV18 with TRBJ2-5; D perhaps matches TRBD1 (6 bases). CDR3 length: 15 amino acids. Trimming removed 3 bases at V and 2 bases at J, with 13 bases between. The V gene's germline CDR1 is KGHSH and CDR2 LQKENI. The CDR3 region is CASSPPTQGQETQYF. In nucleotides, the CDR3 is TGTGCCAGCTCACCGCCCACTCAGGGGCAAGAGACCCAGTACTTC.

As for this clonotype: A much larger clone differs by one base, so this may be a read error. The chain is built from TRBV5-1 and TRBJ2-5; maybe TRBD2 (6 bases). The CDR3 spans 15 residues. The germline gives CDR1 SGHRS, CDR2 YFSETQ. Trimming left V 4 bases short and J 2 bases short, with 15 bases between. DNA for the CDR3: TGCGCCAGCAGCAGGGGAGGCAGGCTGCAAGAGACCCAGTACTTC. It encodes CASSRGGRLQETQYF.

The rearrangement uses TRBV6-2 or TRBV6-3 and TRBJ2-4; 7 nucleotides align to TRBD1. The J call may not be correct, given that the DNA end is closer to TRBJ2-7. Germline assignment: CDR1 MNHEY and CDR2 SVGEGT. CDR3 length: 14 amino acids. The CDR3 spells CASSRSDRFYEQYF. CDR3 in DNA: TGTGCCAGCAGTCGCTCGGACAGGTTCTACGAGCAGTACTTC.

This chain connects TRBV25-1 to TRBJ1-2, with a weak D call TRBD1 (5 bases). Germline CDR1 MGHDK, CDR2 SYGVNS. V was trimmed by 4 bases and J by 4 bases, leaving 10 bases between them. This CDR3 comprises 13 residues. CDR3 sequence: CASSVTDLYGYTF. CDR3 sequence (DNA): TGTGCCAGCAGTGTGACAGACCTCTATGGCTACACCTTC.

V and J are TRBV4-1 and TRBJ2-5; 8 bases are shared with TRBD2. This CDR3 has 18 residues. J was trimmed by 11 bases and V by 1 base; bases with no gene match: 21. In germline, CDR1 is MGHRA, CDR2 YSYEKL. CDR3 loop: CASSQVRRGGFPTREQYF. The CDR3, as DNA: TGCGCCAGCAGCCAAGTAAGGCGCGGGGGGTTCCCTACGAGGGAGCAGTACTTC.

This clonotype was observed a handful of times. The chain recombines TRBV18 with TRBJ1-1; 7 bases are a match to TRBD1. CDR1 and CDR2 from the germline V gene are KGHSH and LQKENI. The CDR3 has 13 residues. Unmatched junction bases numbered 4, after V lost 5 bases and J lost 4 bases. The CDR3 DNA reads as TGTGCCAGCTCAATGACAGGGCCCACTGAAGCTTTCTTT. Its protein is CASSMTGPTEAFF.

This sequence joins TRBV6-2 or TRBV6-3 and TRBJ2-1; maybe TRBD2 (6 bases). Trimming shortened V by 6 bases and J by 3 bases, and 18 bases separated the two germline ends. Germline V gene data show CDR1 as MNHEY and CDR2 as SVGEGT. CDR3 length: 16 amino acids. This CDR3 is CASRPLAGSIYNEQFF. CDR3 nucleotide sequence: TGTGCCAGCAGACCACTAGCCGGATCGATCTACAATGAGCAGTTCTTC.

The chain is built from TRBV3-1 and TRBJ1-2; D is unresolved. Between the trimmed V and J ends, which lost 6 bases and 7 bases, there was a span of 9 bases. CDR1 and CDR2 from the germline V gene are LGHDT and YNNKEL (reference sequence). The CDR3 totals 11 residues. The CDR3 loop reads CASSSVSGYTF. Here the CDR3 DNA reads TGTGCCAGCAGTTCGGTTTCTGGCTACACCTTC.

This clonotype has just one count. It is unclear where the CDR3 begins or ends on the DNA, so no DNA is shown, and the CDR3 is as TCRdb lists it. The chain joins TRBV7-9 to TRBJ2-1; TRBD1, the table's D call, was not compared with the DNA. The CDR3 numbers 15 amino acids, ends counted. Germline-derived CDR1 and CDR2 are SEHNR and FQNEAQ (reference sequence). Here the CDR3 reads CASSLVGSGTNERFF.

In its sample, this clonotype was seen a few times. In nucleotides, the CDR3 is TGTGCCAGCAGCTTAGGTTGGGCCTCCACTGAAGCTTTCTTT. Its translation: CASSLGWASTEAFF. The rearrangement links TRBV7-2 to TRBJ1-1; D not certain. V was clipped by 1 base and J by 4 bases, with 10 bases between them. Per the germline V gene, CDR1 is SGHTA and CDR2 is FQGNSA. There are 14 residues in the CDR3.

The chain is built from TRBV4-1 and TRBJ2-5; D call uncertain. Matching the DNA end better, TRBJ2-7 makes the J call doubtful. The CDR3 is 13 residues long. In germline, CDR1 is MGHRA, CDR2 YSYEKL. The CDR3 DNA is TGCGCCAGCAGCCAACACACTGTCTACGAGCAGTACTTC. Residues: CASSQHTVYEQYF.

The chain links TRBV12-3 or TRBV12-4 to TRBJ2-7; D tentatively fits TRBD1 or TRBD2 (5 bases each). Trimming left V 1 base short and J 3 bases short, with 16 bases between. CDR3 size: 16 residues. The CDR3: CASSLDQGVSLYEQYF. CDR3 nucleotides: TGTGCCAGCAGTTTAGATCAGGGAGTCTCGCTCTACGAGCAGTACTTC.

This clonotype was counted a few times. The CDR3: CASSERPLRGQYF. Written as DNA, the CDR3 is TGTGCCAGCAGTGAGCGCCCCCTACGAGGGCAGTACTTC. The chain has TRBV2 and TRBJ2-5; maybe TRBD2 (5 bases). Trimming shortened V by 3 bases and J by 11 bases, and 16 bases separated the two germline ends. CDR1 SNHLY and CDR2 FYNNEI come from the germline V gene. CDR3 length equals 13 residues.